This T cell receptor beta chain is from a study of T cell changes during pregnancy in multiple sclerosis. Data came from immunoSEQ multiplex PCR; TCRdb stores just in-frame clones and leaves some out. The repertoire includes around 110,000 clones, about 90% of them detected once, and over 1.5% sits in the top ten. The V end lost 6 bases, the J end lost 0 bases, and 14 bases lay between the germline ends. This CDR3 region has 15 residues. Germline CDR1 reads MNHEY; CDR2 reads SMNVEV (reference sequence). Sequenced here: peripheral blood, sampled before pregnancy. This TCR came from a female donor with multiple sclerosis, enrolled in a pregnancy study. This sequence joins TRBV27 and TRBJ1-1, with D maybe TRBD1 (6 bases). This CDR3 is CASRTGQQMNTEAFF. The CDR3 bases are TGTGCCAGCAGGACAGGACAGCAAATGAACACTGAAGCTTTCTTT.